This entry features one T cell receptor beta chain sequence. In its sample, this clone was seen many times. Its antigen remains undetermined. Qualities for individual bases were not recorded, and no much larger clone is one base off. TCRbeta CDR3 regions were amplified from genomic DNA using the immunoSEQ Assay, a bias-controlled multiplex PCR. The paper's data handling went like this. The number of nucleated cells in each sample was estimated from the amplification of reference gene primers within the assay. To quantify the absolute abundance of each unique TCRbeta CDR3 rearrangement, sequence reads were collapsed and filtered. For each sample, productive Simpson clonality was calculated by taking the square root of Simpson's diversity index across productive rearrangements. TCRdb stores this immuneACCESS table with in-frame sequences only. Part of the clones is absent; in the studies checked, under half of the shortfall reflects unresolved V genes, and no reason is known for the rest. V and J calls and clone size are given by that table; D and trimming were obtained from the DNA. The table for this sample lists 150,000 to 200,000 clones; approximately 86% of them were counted only once. The leading ten clones occupy around 3.3% of the sample.

Deletion took 4 bases off V and 2 bases off J, with a span of 11 bases between the germline ends. There are 13 amino acids in the CDR3, from cysteine to phenylalanine inclusive. The only DNA kept is the CDR3, 39 bases in frame from the first base. Via the germline V gene (reference sequence), CDR1 is GTSNPN and CDR2 SVGIG. The sample originates from a study of blood T cell repertoires in COVID-19 (dated by TCRdb to 2020 to 2021). Regarding the study in general: The collaborator samples originated in the United States, Italy and Spain and spanned the acute and convalescent phases of COVID-19. The repertoires were made available in a free public database intended to serve as a resource for research on the immune response to SARS-CoV-2. The dataset comprised deeply sampled blood TCRbeta repertoires from subjects exposed to, actively infected with, or recovered from COVID-19. Where HLA class I and class II types were available, the types were taken from metadata supplied by the sample provider, not from assay-based typing. A de-identified subject ID, COVID-19 status, age in years and sex were almost always included in the sample metadata. Samples came from the ongoing ImmuneRACE study (first 160 participants) plus 1,254 subjects from 6 global collaborators. The prospective study material was composed of cDNA or gDNA derived from T cells, B-cell-depleted T cells, or PBMCs.

What the authors observed across the whole study: The quantity of clinical and demographic metadata differed by source and by participant and was supplied without curation.

Each collaborating institution followed its own protocols to collect whole blood in K2EDTA tubes. For TCRbeta analysis, collaborator samples were shipped as frozen whole blood, as isolated PBMCs, or as DNA extracted from either sample type. The chain joins TRBV30 to TRBJ1-2, with an unclear D gene assignment. What was sequenced was peripheral blood. The sequence was obtained from a man between 65 and 85 years old with acute or convalescent COVID-19. CDR3 loop: CAWKVPGNYGYTF. The sequenced DNA: TGTGCCTGGAAAGTCCCCGGGAACTATGGCTACACCTTC.